The TCR beta chain under discussion was sequenced for a study of vaccination effects on CD4 cells after COVID-19. Study summary: After the second dose, samples were taken at median day 72.

ViraFEST expansion of antigen-specific CD4+ T cells with viral peptide pools preceded sequencing. Following 10 days of culture, CD4+ T cells were isolated. Every participant took two doses of the BNT162b2 or mRNA-1273 vaccine. At days 3 and 7, half of the medium was exchanged for IL-2 medium. With regard to this clone: No antigen is known for it.

The germline gives CDR1 SNHLY, CDR2 FYNNEI. The CDR3 has 18 amino acids. J gave up 0 bases and V 4 bases, and 10 bases lay outside the gene matches. The data were produced by immunoSEQ multiplex PCR, yet TCRdb's version contains in-frame clones alone and is incomplete. The data contain tens of thousands of clones, around 69% of them singletons. The receptor comes from a human donor who received a COVID-19 vaccine. The V and J genes are TRBV2 and TRBJ1-2; TRBD1 matches 11 bases. Material: CD4+ T cells from PBMCs cultured with HCoV-229E spike peptides, obtained after COVID-19 vaccination. The CDR3 is CASSVGTGGPTSNYGYTF. CDR3 coding DNA: TGTGCCAGCAGTGTGGGGACAGGGGGACCAACTTCTAACTATGGCTACACCTTC.